This T cell receptor (beta chain) appears in the sequencing data of a study of shared clonotypes between healthy human individuals. Findings and limits, study-wide: Naive subsets tended to show greater estimated richness than memory subsets.

Turning to this clone: The antigen is undetermined.

The CDR3 totals 13 residues. Germline V gene data show CDR1 as LNHDA and CDR2 as SQIVND (reference sequence). The ends were cut back, 3 bases at V and 5 bases at J, with 10 bases in the middle. Naive-designated CD8 cells lacked CD45RO, were positively enriched for CCR7, and omitted terminally differentiated effector memory CD45RA+ cells. The donor population consisted of healthy HIV-negative adults with no recent acute infections or vaccinations. Investigators spread the genomic DNA of each subset evenly over several immunoSEQ plates. Only in-frame clones appear in the TCRdb table, and some are missing; sequencing was by immunoSEQ multiplex PCR. The repertoire includes about 2.1 million clones, about 93% of them detected once, and 1.5% to 2% sits in the top ten.

Source material: naive CD8+ T cells from PBMCs. The sequence came from a man aged 18-30 years in good health. Some clones in this sample may be carry-over from other donors' samples. The V call is TRBV19, the J call TRBJ1-2; unclear D gene. Written as DNA, the CDR3 is TGTGCCAGTAGTATTACTTCCGTTTATGGCTACACCTTC. It encodes CASSITSVYGYTF.